Listed below are T cell receptor beta chains from one sample, sequenced in a study of blood T cell repertoires in COVID-19. Method: immunoSEQ multiplex PCR; TCRdb's copy keeps in-frame clones and lacks some. The table lists about 240,000 clones, about nine tenths of them singletons, with roughly 7.8% in the top ten. Sequencing was carried out using peripheral blood. The source is a man aged 60 to 75 who had recovered from COVID-19. Both conserved end residues are part of each CDR3. Each record gives: clone size, J gene, D gene, V gene, CDR3 protein, CDR3 DNA. A D gene is named only where the DNA matches it firmly. Only part of the rows carry a size: once, few, many, or a class if the clone is expanded.

clone size: few; J gene: TRBJ1-3; D gene: NA; V gene: TRBV9; CDR3 protein: CASSTARDGGSGNTIYF; CDR3 DNA: TGTGCCAGCAGCACCGCCCGGGACGGGGGCTCTGGAAACACCATATATTTT
clone size: NA; J gene: TRBJ2-3; D gene: TRBD2; V gene: TRBV5-1; CDR3 protein: CASSRSGGGTDTQYF; CDR3 DNA: TGCGCCAGCAGCCGTAGCGGGGGGGGCACAGATACGCAGTATTTT
clone size: few; J gene: TRBJ2-7; D gene: TRBD2; V gene: TRBV10-1; CDR3 protein: CASSVTSGRSYEQYF; CDR3 DNA: TGCGCCAGCAGTGTAACTAGCGGGAGGTCCTACGAGCAGTACTTC
clone size: NA; J gene: TRBJ2-2; D gene: TRBD1; V gene: TRBV6-5; CDR3 protein: CASRSTGGATGELFF; CDR3 DNA: TGTGCCAGCAGGTCAACAGGGGGCGCGACCGGGGAGCTGTTTTTT
clone size: NA; J gene: TRBJ1-1; D gene: TRBD1; V gene: TRBV7-6; CDR3 protein: CASSLAIRGTEAFF; CDR3 DNA: TGTGCCAGCAGCTTAGCCATCAGGGGGACTGAAGCTTTCTTT
clone size: NA; J gene: TRBJ2-3; D gene: NA; V gene: TRBV29-1; CDR3 protein: CSVEDLEKKPDTQYF; CDR3 DNA: TGCAGCGTTGAAGATCTTGAGAAAAAGCCAGATACGCAGTATTTT
clone size: NA; J gene: TRBJ1-1; D gene: TRBD1; V gene: TRBV19; CDR3 protein: CASSRQGRATEAFF; CDR3 DNA: TGTGCCAGTAGCCGACAGGGGAGGGCCACTGAAGCTTTCTTT
clone size: once; J gene: TRBJ1-2; D gene: NA; V gene: TRBV18; CDR3 protein: CASSPDISLNYGYTF; CDR3 DNA: TGTGCCAGCTCACCAGACATAAGTCTTAACTATGGCTACACCTTC
clone size: NA; J gene: TRBJ1-5; D gene: NA; V gene: TRBV21-1; CDR3 protein: CASSPRGRPRNHQPQHF; CDR3 DNA: TGTGCCAGCAGCCCAAGGGGCCGTCCCCGCAATCATCAGCCCCAGCATTTT
clone size: NA; J gene: TRBJ1-2; D gene: TRBD1; V gene: TRBV30; CDR3 protein: CAWSRIRTGQDGYTF; CDR3 DNA: TGTGCCTGGAGTCGAATTCGGACAGGGCAAGACGGCTACACCTTC
clone size: NA; J gene: TRBJ1-6; D gene: NA; V gene: TRBV18; CDR3 protein: CASSPDSGRQSPLHF; CDR3 DNA: TGTGCCAGCTCACCGGACAGCGGCAGGCAATCACCCCTCCACTTT
clone size: NA; J gene: TRBJ2-1; D gene: TRBD2; V gene: TRBV5-4; CDR3 protein: CASSVGLAGGPGQFF; CDR3 DNA: TGTGCCAGCAGCGTCGGACTAGCGGGGGGGCCGGGGCAGTTCTTC
clone size: NA; J gene: TRBJ1-6; D gene: NA; V gene: TRBV28; CDR3 protein: CASSLGRGRYSPLHF; CDR3 DNA: TGTGCCAGCAGTCTCGGCAGGGGTCGGTATTCACCCCTCCACTTT
clone size: NA; J gene: TRBJ1-4; D gene: NA; V gene: TRBV5-1; CDR3 protein: CASNKNAGAKNEKLFF; CDR3 DNA: TGCGCCAGCAACAAAAACGCGGGGGCGAAGAATGAAAAACTGTTTTTT
clone size: NA; J gene: TRBJ2-5; D gene: NA; V gene: TRBV7-9; CDR3 protein: CASSNGVQETQYF; CDR3 DNA: TGTGCCAGCAGCAACGGGGTGCAAGAGACCCAGTACTTC
clone size: NA; J gene: TRBJ1-5; D gene: TRBD1; V gene: TRBV7-2; CDR3 protein: CASSTQGGNWQPQHF; CDR3 DNA: TGTGCCAGCAGCACTCAGGGGGGCAATTGGCAGCCCCAGCATTTT
clone size: NA; J gene: TRBJ2-2; D gene: NA; V gene: TRBV7-9; CDR3 protein: CASSLFQGSTGELFF; CDR3 DNA: TGTGCCAGCAGCTTATTTCAGGGGAGCACCGGGGAGCTGTTTTTT
clone size: NA; J gene: TRBJ1-3; D gene: NA; V gene: TRBV6-5; CDR3 protein: CASSYRDSGNTIYF; CDR3 DNA: TGTGCCAGCAGTTACCGGGACTCTGGAAACACCATATATTTT
clone size: NA; J gene: TRBJ2-7; D gene: NA; V gene: TRBV30; CDR3 protein: CAWSSGSGWSEQYF; CDR3 DNA: TGTGCCTGGAGTAGTGGGAGCGGGTGGAGCGAGCAGTACTTC
clone size: NA; J gene: TRBJ2-2; D gene: TRBD2; V gene: TRBV7-6; CDR3 protein: CASSSERGGTGELFF; CDR3 DNA: TGTGCCAGCAGCTCCGAGCGGGGGGGAACCGGGGAGCTGTTTTTT
clone size: NA; J gene: TRBJ1-2; D gene: NA; V gene: TRBV2; CDR3 protein: CASSGAGAQSLSYGYTF; CDR3 DNA: TGTGCCAGCAGTGGGGCAGGGGCCCAATCCTTATCCTATGGCTACACCTTC
clone size: NA; J gene: TRBJ1-5; D gene: NA; V gene: TRBV2; CDR3 protein: CATSGQPNQPQHF; CDR3 DNA: TGTGCCACCTCAGGACAGCCGAATCAGCCCCAGCATTTT
clone size: NA; J gene: TRBJ1-2; D gene: TRBD1; V gene: TRBV19; CDR3 protein: CASSHGQGARYGYTF; CDR3 DNA: TGTGCCAGTAGCCATGGACAGGGGGCAAGGTATGGCTACACCTTC
clone size: NA; J gene: TRBJ1-2; D gene: NA; V gene: TRBV3-1/TRBV3-2; CDR3 protein: CASSHRGDNYGYTF; CDR3 DNA: TGTGCCAGCAGCCACAGGGGTGACAACTATGGCTACACCTTC
clone size: NA; J gene: TRBJ2-3; D gene: TRBD2; V gene: TRBV11-2; CDR3 protein: CASSLRRGGAGDTQYF; CDR3 DNA: TGTGCCAGCAGCTTACGGCGCGGGGGGGCGGGAGATACGCAGTATTTT
clone size: NA; J gene: TRBJ2-5; D gene: TRBD2; V gene: TRBV5-1; CDR3 protein: CASSLSGGAQETQYF; CDR3 DNA: TGCGCCAGCAGCTTGAGCGGGGGGGCCCAAGAGACCCAGTACTTC
clone size: NA; J gene: TRBJ2-4; D gene: NA; V gene: TRBV18; CDR3 protein: CASSREEGTKNIQYF; CDR3 DNA: TGTGCCAGCTCAAGGGAGGAGGGAACCAAAAACATTCAGTACTTC
clone size: NA; J gene: TRBJ2-5; D gene: NA; V gene: TRBV5-1; CDR3 protein: CASSSGTPYQETQYF; CDR3 DNA: TGCGCCAGCAGCTCTGGGACACCGTACCAAGAGACCCAGTACTTC
clone size: NA; J gene: TRBJ2-4; D gene: NA; V gene: TRBV18; CDR3 protein: CASSPPGARDIQYF; CDR3 DNA: TGTGCCAGCTCACCACCGGGGGCGCGGGACATTCAGTACTTC
clone size: NA; J gene: TRBJ1-3; D gene: TRBD1; V gene: TRBV7-9; CDR3 protein: CASSPDRGWTNGNTIYF; CDR3 DNA: TGTGCCAGCAGCCCCGACAGGGGTTGGACAAATGGAAACACCATATATTTT
clone size: NA; J gene: TRBJ2-7; D gene: NA; V gene: TRBV27; CDR3 protein: CASSFQGTLDEQYF; CDR3 DNA: TGTGCCAGCAGTTTCCAGGGTACGTTGGACGAGCAGTACTTC
clone size: NA; J gene: TRBJ1-6; D gene: NA; V gene: TRBV24-1; CDR3 protein: CATSDFTGTFSF; CDR3 DNA: TGTGCCACCAGTGATTTTACCGGGACATTTTCATTT
clone size: NA; J gene: TRBJ2-5; D gene: TRBD2; V gene: TRBV7-2; CDR3 protein: CASSLVGGLAGQETQYF; CDR3 DNA: TGTGCCAGCAGCTTAGTGGGCGGACTAGCGGGACAAGAGACCCAGTACTTC
clone size: NA; J gene: TRBJ1-5; D gene: NA; V gene: TRBV6-5; CDR3 protein: CASTRRQASNQPQHF; CDR3 DNA: TGTGCCAGCACCAGACGACAGGCAAGCAATCAGCCCCAGCATTTT
clone size: NA; J gene: TRBJ2-2; D gene: NA; V gene: TRBV11-2; CDR3 protein: CASSLFDSITGELFF; CDR3 DNA: TGTGCCAGCAGCTTATTCGACAGCATCACCGGGGAGCTGTTTTTT
clone size: once; J gene: TRBJ2-3; D gene: NA; V gene: TRBV9; CDR3 protein: CASSVEGGRPDTQYF; CDR3 DNA: TGTGCCAGCAGCGTAGAGGGGGGGCGGCCAGATACGCAGTATTTT
clone size: NA; J gene: TRBJ2-2; D gene: NA; V gene: TRBV15; CDR3 protein: CATSSARVTGELFF; CDR3 DNA: TGTGCCACCAGCAGTGCCAGGGTAACCGGGGAGCTGTTTTTT
clone size: NA; J gene: TRBJ1-1; D gene: NA; V gene: TRBV4-2; CDR3 protein: CASSPLEKNTEAFF; CDR3 DNA: TGTGCCAGCAGCCCCCTAGAGAAGAACACTGAAGCTTTCTTT
clone size: NA; J gene: TRBJ2-5; D gene: TRBD1; V gene: TRBV5-4; CDR3 protein: CASSSRGDRRETQYF; CDR3 DNA: TGTGCCAGCAGCTCTAGGGGGGACAGGAGAGAGACCCAGTACTTC
clone size: once; J gene: TRBJ2-7; D gene: TRBD2; V gene: TRBV25-1; CDR3 protein: CASSEYRTSGYEQYF; CDR3 DNA: TGTGCCAGCAGTGAATATCGGACTAGCGGCTACGAGCAGTACTTC
clone size: NA; J gene: TRBJ1-6; D gene: NA; V gene: TRBV11-2; CDR3 protein: CASSLVSAGNSPLHF; CDR3 DNA: TGTGCCAGCAGCTTAGTCTCTGCAGGGAATTCACCCCTCCACTTT
clone size: NA; J gene: TRBJ2-5; D gene: TRBD2; V gene: TRBV9; CDR3 protein: CASRRLAAKQETQYF; CDR3 DNA: TGTGCCAGCAGACGACTAGCGGCCAAACAAGAGACCCAGTACTTC
clone size: NA; J gene: TRBJ2-7; D gene: NA; V gene: TRBV30; CDR3 protein: CAWSDSRYEQYF; CDR3 DNA: TGTGCCTGGAGTGACAGTAGATACGAGCAGTACTTC
clone size: NA; J gene: TRBJ2-1; D gene: TRBD2; V gene: TRBV4-2; CDR3 protein: CASSQFWRGGKYNEQFF; CDR3 DNA: TGTGCCAGCAGCCAGTTTTGGCGGGGGGGCAAGTACAATGAGCAGTTCTTC
clone size: NA; J gene: TRBJ1-2; D gene: NA; V gene: TRBV18; CDR3 protein: CASSARGGDGYTF; CDR3 DNA: TGTGCCAGCTCAGCGCGAGGGGGAGACGGCTACACCTTC
clone size: few; J gene: TRBJ1-1; D gene: TRBD1; V gene: TRBV11-2; CDR3 protein: CASSDRDRITEAFF; CDR3 DNA: TGTGCCAGCAGCGACCGGGACAGAATCACTGAAGCTTTCTTT
clone size: NA; J gene: TRBJ1-2; D gene: NA; V gene: TRBV9; CDR3 protein: CASSVGLNYGYTF; CDR3 DNA: TGTGCCAGCAGCGTAGGTCTTAACTATGGCTACACCTTC
clone size: NA; J gene: TRBJ2-3; D gene: TRBD2; V gene: TRBV9; CDR3 protein: CASSAGLAETDTQYF; CDR3 DNA: TGTGCCAGCAGCGCGGGACTAGCCGAAACAGATACGCAGTATTTT
clone size: NA; J gene: TRBJ2-3; D gene: TRBD2; V gene: TRBV10-3; CDR3 protein: CAISNLAGGPWGTDTQYF; CDR3 DNA: TGTGCCATCAGTAATTTAGCGGGGGGGCCTTGGGGCACAGATACGCAGTATTTT
clone size: few; J gene: TRBJ1-3; D gene: NA; V gene: TRBV18; CDR3 protein: CASSPIRQGKGNTIYF; CDR3 DNA: TGTGCCAGCTCACCAATTCGCCAGGGGAAAGGAAACACCATATATTTT